Each of the 20 T cell receptor beta chains below was sequenced from the same sample in a study of T-cell memory formation after mild COVID-19. TCRdb re-analysed the 5' RACE reads in MiXCR, keeping a single row per CDR3 protein. Of hundreds of thousands of distinct CDR3 sequences listed, 20% to 25% are singletons. Sequences were obtained from PBMCs or a T cell subset sorted from them (not recorded which). All receptors derive from a man between 18 and 29 years old who had mild COVID-19 (a few samples of this study predate the infection). Cell type and time point are not known.

The rearrangement links TRBV9 to TRBJ2-5; TRBD2 matches 7 bases. V dropped 0 bases and J dropped 2; count of bases not matched to a gene: 4. In germline, CDR1 is SGDLS, CDR2 YYNGEE. The CDR3 sequence is 15 residues long. The DNA of the CDR3 is TGTGCCAGCAGCGTAGATAACGGGGGGCAAGAGACCCAGTACTTC. This gives the protein CASSVDNGGQETQYF. Combining the CDR3 with reference TRBV9 and TRBJ2-5 gives the whole variable domain DSGVTQTPKHLITATGQRVTLRCSPRSGDLSVYWYQQSLDQGLQFLIQYYNGEERAKGNILERFSAQQFPDLHSELNLSSLELGDSALYFCASSVDNGGQETQYFGPGTRLLVL.

This clonotype was seen ten or more times. CDR3 region: CSVLSEEKLFF. As DNA, the CDR3 is TGCAGCGTTTTAAGTGAGGAAAAACTGTTTTTT. The chain links TRBV29-1 to TRBJ1-4; D uncertain. The CDR3 is made up of 11 amino acids. Trimming took 5 bases from V and 8 from J, leaving 9 bases between them. Per the germline V gene, CDR1 is SQVTM and CDR2 is ANQGSEA.

This clonotype appeared many times. The chain is built from TRBV2 and TRBJ1-5; maybe TRBD1 (5 bases). CDR1 and CDR2 (germline): SNHLY, FYNNEI. The ends were cut back, 3 bases at V and 2 bases at J, with 11 bases in the middle. CDR3 length: 15 residues. CDR3 nucleotides: TGTGCCAGCAGTGACTGGGGCAGCGGCAATCAGCCCCAGCATTTT. Its translation is CASSDWGSGNQPQHF.

For the CDR3, the DNA is TGTGCCAGTAGCATGGGACGATTCGGAGAGACCCAGTACTTC. Protein product: CASSMGRFGETQYF. The V call is TRBV19, the J call TRBJ2-5; D tentatively reads TRBD1 or TRBD2 (5 bases each). CDR3 length equals 14 residues. CDR1 is LNHDA and CDR2 is SQIVND in the germline V gene (reference sequence). Trimming cost V 6 bases and J 4 bases, with 15 bases left between them.

The chain links TRBV28 to TRBJ1-5; 7 bases match TRBD1. Germline V gives CDR1 MDHEN, CDR2 SYDVKM. The CDR3 length is 16 residues. With 4 bases clipped from V and 7 bases from J, the junction kept 13 bases outside the gene matches. The CDR3 here is CASSSGTVGDQQPQHF. The CDR3 DNA sequence: TGTGCCAGCAGTTCCGGGACAGTAGGGGACCAACAGCCCCAGCATTTT.

This clonotype was counted many times. The chain carries TRBV7-9 and TRBJ2-3; the D is unclear. The germline V and J ends were trimmed by 1 base and 5 bases, with 4 bases remaining between them. The length of the CDR3 is 12 residues. Per germline, CDR1 SEHNR and CDR2 FQNEAQ (reference sequence). CDR3 coding DNA: TGTGCCAGCAGCTTAGGAGAAGATACGCAGTATTTT. It is translated as CASSLGEDTQYF.

This clonotype was found a few times. This chain connects TRBV28 to TRBJ2-5; 10 bases line up with TRBD1. Germline values: CDR1 MDHEN, CDR2 SYDVKM. The CDR3 extends over 16 amino acids. The V segment lost 5 bases and the J segment 10 bases; nucleotides outside the gene matches: 16. The CDR3 DNA is TGTGCCAGCAGTAACTCCGGGACAGGGGTCCCTCAGGTCCAGTACTTC. It yields the protein CASSNSGTGVPQVQYF.

In this sample, this clonotype turned up a few times. The chain employs TRBV7-2 and TRBJ2-7; D might be TRBD1 (5 bases). This CDR3 is built from 13 residues. V was trimmed by 4 bases and J by 3 bases, leaving 10 bases between them. CDR1 SGHTA and CDR2 FQGNSA come from the germline V gene. The CDR3 bases are TGTGCCAGCAGCTCCGGACACAGCTACGAGCAGTACGTC. Its protein product is CASSSGHSYEQYV.

The V and J genes are TRBV7-9 and TRBJ2-7, with D possibly matching TRBD1 (6 bases). Trimming took off 5 bases at V and 6 bases at J, with 14 bases between the two ends. This CDR3 region has 13 residues. Per the germline V gene, CDR1 is SEHNR and CDR2 is FQNEAQ (reference sequence). CDR3 loop: CASSTGRRGEQYF. CDR3 nucleotides: TGTGCCAGCAGCACGGGACGCAGGGGCGAGCAGTACTTC.

This clonotype was counted a few times. The chain employs TRBV28 and TRBJ2-7, with TRBD1 matching 8 bases. V shed 6 bases, J shed 6 bases, and the junction held 10 bases outside the gene matches. Germline CDR1 reads MDHEN; CDR2 reads SYDVKM. The CDR3 has 14 residues. CDR3 in DNA: TGTGCCAGCAGCACAGGACAGGGACGTAGCGAGCAGTACTTC. Translation gives CASSTGQGRSEQYF.

This clonotype was found many times. V is TRBV25-1 and J is TRBJ1-6; D call uncertain. V was clipped by 2 bases and J by 9 bases, with 5 bases between them. The CDR3 is 12 amino acids. CDR1 MGHDK and CDR2 SYGVNS come from the germline V gene. As DNA, the CDR3 is TGTGCCAGCAGTGAAGTTGGTTCACCCCTCCACTTT. Encoded protein: CASSEVGSPLHF.

V is TRBV18 and J is TRBJ1-1, with 8 positions matching TRBD1. The CDR3 extends over 14 amino acids. J gave up 1 base and V 7 bases, and 5 bases lay outside the gene matches. Germline lookup yields CDR1 KGHSH and CDR2 LQKENI. CDR3 protein: CASFRDRPNTEAFF. DNA for the CDR3: TGTGCCAGCTTCAGGGACAGGCCGAACACTGAAGCTTTCTTT.

This clonotype was picked up a small number of times. This sequence joins TRBV6-6 and TRBJ1-3; a weak D match, TRBD1 (5 bases). This CDR3 comprises 14 residues. Trimming shortened V by 6 bases and J by 2 bases, and 11 bases separated the two germline ends. Germline V gene lookup returns CDR1 MNHNY and CDR2 SVGAGI (reference sequence). CDR3 loop: CASRPAGPGNTIYF. The CDR3 nucleotides read TGTGCCAGCAGACCCGCAGGGCCTGGAAACACCATATATTTT.

This clonotype turned up a few times. J is TRBJ2-1 and V is TRBV6-1; D not certain. V was clipped by 0 bases and J by 2 bases, with 11 bases between them. CDR1 and CDR2 (germline): MNHNS, SASEGT. The CDR3 is made up of 16 amino acids. CDR3 sequence reads: CASSEAGLTTYNEQFF. CDR3 nucleotide sequence: TGTGCCAGCAGTGAAGCGGGCCTGACAACCTACAATGAGCAGTTCTTC.

CDR3 DNA: TGTGCCAGCAGTAATTACAGGGGTTTTAGTATAGTTACGCAGTATTTT. Encoded protein: CASSNYRGFSIVTQYF. V and J are TRBV27 and TRBJ2-3, with 7 bases identical to TRBD1. V lost 5 bases, J lost 8 bases, and 16 bases stayed unmatched. The CDR3 has 16 amino acids. CDR1 is MNHEY and CDR2 is SMNVEV in the germline V gene (reference sequence).

As regards this clonotype: An end of the junction does not agree with germline; a read error may underlie this. This chain connects TRBV5-1 to TRBJ1-6; unclear D gene. The CDR3 totals 13 residues. The V gene's germline CDR1 is SGHRS and CDR2 YFSETQ. CDR3 DNA: TGCTCCAGCAGCTTGGGAATGGACTCACCCCTCCACTTT. Protein sequence: CSSSLGMDSPLHF.

In this sample, this clonotype turned up a few times. The V and J genes are TRBV7-3 and TRBJ2-1, with 11 bases that match TRBD2. Trimming at V came to 5 bases and at J to 7 bases, leaving 7 bases not matched to a gene. CDR3 length equals 15 residues. Per germline, CDR1 SGHTA and CDR2 FQGTGA. Here the CDR3 reads CASSHRLAGKNEQFF. The CDR3 bases are TGTGCCAGCAGCCACCGACTAGCGGGGAAGAATGAGCAGTTCTTC.

The rearrangement joins TRBV12-3 or TRBV12-4 to TRBJ1-5, with 8 nucleotides matching TRBD1. The CDR3 has 14 residues. The trim removed 7 bases at V and 4 bases at J, leaving 6 bases unmatched. CDR3 amino acids: CASIWTGSNQPQHF. The CDR3 DNA reads as TGTGCCAGCATATGGACAGGGAGTAATCAGCCCCAGCATTTT.

This clonotype was seen only a few times. The J gene is TRBJ1-2, the V gene TRBV5-1, with 11 bases identical to TRBD1. V lost 4 bases and J lost 12; bases outside the gene matches: 8. The CDR3 has 13 residues. Germline CDR1 and CDR2: SGHRS and YFSETQ. The CDR3 DNA reads as TGCGCCAGCAGCAACGGACAGGGGGCGCAGAACACCTTC. The encoded protein is CASSNGQGAQNTF.

This clonotype was counted between two and nine times. The chain combines TRBV5-1 with TRBJ2-7; 8 bases agree with TRBD1. CDR1 and CDR2 from the germline V gene are SGHRS and YFSETQ. V shed 4 bases and J 6 bases; nucleotides not matched to a gene: 6. This CDR3 comprises 13 residues. DNA of the CDR3: TGCGCCAGCAGCACGGACAGGGCAGCCGAGCAGTACTTC. Its translation: CASSTDRAAEQYF.